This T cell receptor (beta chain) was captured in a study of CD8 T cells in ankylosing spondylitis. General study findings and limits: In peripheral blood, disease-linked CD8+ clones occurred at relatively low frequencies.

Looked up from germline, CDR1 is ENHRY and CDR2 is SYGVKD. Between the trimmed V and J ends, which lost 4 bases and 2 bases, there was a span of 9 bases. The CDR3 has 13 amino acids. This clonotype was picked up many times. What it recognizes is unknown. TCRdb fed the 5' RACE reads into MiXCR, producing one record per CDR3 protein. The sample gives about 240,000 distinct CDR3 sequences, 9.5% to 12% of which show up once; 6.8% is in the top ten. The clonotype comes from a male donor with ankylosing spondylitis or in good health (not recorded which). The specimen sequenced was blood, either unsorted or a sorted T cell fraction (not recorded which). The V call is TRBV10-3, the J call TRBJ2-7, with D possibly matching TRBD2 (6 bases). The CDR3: CAISVGSPYEQYF. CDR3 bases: TGTGCCATCAGTGTCGGGAGCCCCTACGAGCAGTACTTC.